The 15 T cell receptor beta chains below were found in one sample sequenced in a study of blood T cell repertoires in COVID-19. Repertoires were generated with immunoSEQ multiplex PCR, while TCRdb's copy carries only in-frame clones and drops some. There are about 260,000 clones in the sample; just under 90% occur only once, and less than 0.9% lies in the top ten. Material: PBMCs or T cells enriched from blood (not recorded which). The source of these receptors is a man aged 45-60 years who had been exposed to COVID-19.

The CDR3 DNA reads TGTGCCAGCAGCTCCGAACAGGGTACCTACGAGCAGTACGTC. Translating it yields CASSSEQGTYEQYV. This sequence joins TRBV11-3 and TRBJ2-7; TRBD1 is a possible D gene (6 bases). The length of the CDR3 is 14 residues. The ends were cut back, 4 bases at V and 2 bases at J, with 12 bases in the middle. The germline V gene encodes CDR1 SGHNT and CDR2 YENEEA.

The chain links TRBV5-1 to TRBJ2-7; a possible D gene is TRBD1 (5 bases). The V end was cut by 0 bases, the J end by 3 bases, with 16 bases between. Germline loops: CDR1 SGHRS, CDR2 YFSETQ. This CDR3 region has 16 residues. The DNA of the CDR3 is TGCGCCAGCAGCTTGGGCCCCGTGGCAGGGTACTACGAGCAGTACGTC. This encodes CASSLGPVAGYYEQYV.

The J gene is TRBJ2-3, the V gene TRBV28, with 9 bases that match TRBD2. This CDR3 spans 14 amino acids. With V trimmed by 8 bases and J by 1 base, 4 bases remained unmatched. Germline CDR1 reads MDHEN; CDR2 reads SYDVKM. The CDR3 DNA follows: TGTGCCAGCCTACTAGCGGGTGGCACAGATACGCAGTATTTT. It specifies CASLLAGGTDTQYF.

The chain joins TRBV4-1 to TRBJ2-1; a weak D match, TRBD2 (6 bases). Trimming shortened V by 0 bases and J by 5 bases, and 11 bases separated the two germline ends. CDR3 size: 15 residues. Germline-derived CDR1 and CDR2 are MGHRA and YSYEKL. The CDR3 coding sequence is TGCGCCAGCAGCCAAGAGAGGGGACTCAACAATGAGCAGTTCTTC. Its translation: CASSQERGLNNEQFF.

This chain links TRBV28 with TRBJ2-7; 7 bases are shared with TRBD1. CDR1 MDHEN and CDR2 SYDVKM come from the germline V gene. This CDR3 contains 12 residues. V was pared by 6 bases and J by 4 bases, with 3 bases of the junction left unmatched. As DNA, the CDR3 is TGTGCCAGCAGGGGGGACAGTTACGAGCAGTACGTC. It yields the protein CASRGDSYEQYV.

This chain links TRBV2 with TRBJ2-5, with TRBD2 matching over 7 bases. Germline lookup yields CDR1 SNHLY and CDR2 FYNNEI. J lost 5 bases, V lost 7 bases, and 10 bases had no gene match. CDR3 length equals 14 residues. The CDR3, as DNA: TGTGCCAGCAATTATCGGGGGGTAGGGGAGACCCAGTACTTC. Encoded protein: CASNYRGVGETQYF.

The chain uses TRBV5-1 and TRBJ2-2; tentative D call: TRBD2 (5 bases). The CDR3 totals 16 residues. V lost 2 bases and J lost 4, with 15 bases in between. The V gene's germline CDR1 is SGHRS and CDR2 YFSETQ. CDR3 amino acids: CASSFFGSGVTGELFF. The CDR3 DNA sequence: TGCGCCAGCAGCTTCTTCGGAAGCGGAGTCACCGGGGAGCTGTTTTTT.

This chain connects TRBV27 to TRBJ1-5, with 7 positions matching TRBD1. CDR1 is MNHEY, CDR2 SMNVEV, per germline (reference sequence). Germline trimming cut 6 bases from V and 1 base from J; bases unmatched to any gene: 3. The CDR3 consists of 14 residues. CDR3 loop: CASSLDRSNQPQHF. CDR3 nucleotide sequence: TGTGCCAGCAGCTTGGACAGGAGCAATCAGCCCCAGCATTTT.

J is TRBJ2-7 and V is TRBV24-1; D remains unclear. The CDR3 is 14 residues long. V gave up 4 bases and J gave up 2 bases, with 11 bases separating them. Germline V gives CDR1 KGHDR, CDR2 SFDVKD. DNA of the CDR3: TGTGCCACCAGTGACCCGGAGAGGCCCTACGAGCAGTACTTC. Translation: CATSDPERPYEQYF.

The chain carries TRBV2 and TRBJ1-6, with 7 nucleotides matching TRBD1. With 0 bases clipped from V and 7 bases from J, the junction kept 12 bases outside the gene matches. The CDR3 is 18 residues long. From germline, CDR1 is SNHLY and CDR2 FYNNEI. The CDR3 loop reads CASSEAGKGAVWNSPLHF. The CDR3 DNA reads TGTGCCAGCAGTGAAGCGGGGAAGGGGGCGGTGTGGAATTCACCCCTCCACTTT. The full variable domain, completed using reference TRBV2 and TRBJ1-6, is EPEVTQTPSHQVTQMGQEVILRCVPISNHLYFYWYRQILGQKVEFLVSFYNNEISEKSEIFDDQFSVERPDGSNFTLKIRSTKLEDSAMYFCASSEAGKGAVWNSPLHFGNGTRLTVT.

The chain has TRBV18 and TRBJ1-1, with D possibly TRBD1 on 6 matching bases. The CDR3 extends over 15 amino acids. V was cut by 1 base and J by 1 base, with 10 bases left in between. CDR1 and CDR2 (germline): KGHSH, LQKENI. The CDR3 reads CASSPQTGPNTEAFF. DNA of the CDR3: TGTGCCAGCTCACCACAGACAGGCCCGAACACTGAAGCTTTCTTT.

This chain connects TRBV7-2 to TRBJ2-1; D call uncertain. The CDR3 covers 15 residues. V lost 5 bases, J lost 0 bases, and 11 bases lay in between. Germline CDR1 SGHTA, CDR2 FQGNSA. The CDR3 here is CASSGVVSSYNEQFF. The CDR3 nucleotides read TGTGCCAGCAGCGGAGTGGTGAGCTCCTACAATGAGCAGTTCTTC.

The chain recombines TRBV10-3 with TRBJ2-3; 8 bases align to TRBD1. The ends lost 8 bases at V and 2 bases at J; junction bases unmatched: 12. The germline V gene has CDR1 ENHRY and CDR2 SYGVKD. The CDR3 sequence is 16 residues long. The CDR3: CAIRQGSLRDTDTQYF. CDR3 DNA: TGTGCCATCCGACAGGGGTCTCTTCGGGACACAGATACGCAGTATTTT.

V is TRBV28 and J is TRBJ1-1; TRBD1 might be the D (5 bases). CDR1 and CDR2 (germline): MDHEN, SYDVKM. V was clipped by 3 bases and J by 11 bases, with 13 bases between them. The CDR3 totals 12 residues. CDR3 DNA: TGTGCCAGCAGTTTGAAGGCAGGGCGGGCTTTCTTT. Translation gives CASSLKAGRAFF.

J is TRBJ1-5 and V is TRBV30, with TRBD1 matching over 9 bases. Trimming cost V 1 base and J 2 bases; bases outside gene matches: 3. CDR1 is GTSNPN and CDR2 is SVGIG in the germline V gene (reference sequence). This CDR3 region has 15 residues. The CDR3: CAWSGGTGRNQPQHF. The CDR3 DNA follows: TGTGCCTGGAGTGGCGGGACAGGGCGCAATCAGCCCCAGCATTTT.